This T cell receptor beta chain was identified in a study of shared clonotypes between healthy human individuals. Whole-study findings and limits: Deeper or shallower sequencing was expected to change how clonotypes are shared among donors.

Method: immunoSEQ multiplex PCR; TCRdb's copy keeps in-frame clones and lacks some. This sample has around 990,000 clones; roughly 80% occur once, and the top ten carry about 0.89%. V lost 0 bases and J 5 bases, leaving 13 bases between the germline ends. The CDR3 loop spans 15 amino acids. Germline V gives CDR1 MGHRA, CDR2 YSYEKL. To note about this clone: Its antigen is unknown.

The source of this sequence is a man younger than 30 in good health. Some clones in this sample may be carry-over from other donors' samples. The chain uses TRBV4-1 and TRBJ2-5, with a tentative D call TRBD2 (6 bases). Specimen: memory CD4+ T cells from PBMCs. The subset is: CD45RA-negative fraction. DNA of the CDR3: TGCGCCAGCAGCCAAGAAGGGACGGAGGGGGAGACCCAGTACTTC. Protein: CASSQEGTEGETQYF.